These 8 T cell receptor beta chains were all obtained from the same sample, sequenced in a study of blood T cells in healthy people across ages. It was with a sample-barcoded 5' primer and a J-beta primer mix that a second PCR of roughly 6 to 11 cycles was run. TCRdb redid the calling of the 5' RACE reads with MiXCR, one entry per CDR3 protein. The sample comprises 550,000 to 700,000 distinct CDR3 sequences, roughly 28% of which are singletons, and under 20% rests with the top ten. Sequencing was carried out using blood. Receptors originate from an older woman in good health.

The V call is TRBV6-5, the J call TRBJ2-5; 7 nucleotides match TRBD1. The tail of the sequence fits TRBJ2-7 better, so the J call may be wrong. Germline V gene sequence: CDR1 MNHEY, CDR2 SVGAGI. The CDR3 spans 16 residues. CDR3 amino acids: CASSPHPRDSSYEQYF. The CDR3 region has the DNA TGTGCCAGCAGCCCTCACCCCAGGGACAGCTCCTACGAGCAGTACTTC.

The CDR3 DNA reads as TGCAGCGTTGAAAATCAGCCCCAGCATTTT. Encoded protein: CSVENQPQHF. The chain employs TRBV29-1 and TRBJ1-5; no clear D gene. CDR3 length equals 10 residues. Germline loops: CDR1 SQVTM, CDR2 ANQGSEA. V lost 2 bases, J lost 4 bases, and 0 bases lay in between.

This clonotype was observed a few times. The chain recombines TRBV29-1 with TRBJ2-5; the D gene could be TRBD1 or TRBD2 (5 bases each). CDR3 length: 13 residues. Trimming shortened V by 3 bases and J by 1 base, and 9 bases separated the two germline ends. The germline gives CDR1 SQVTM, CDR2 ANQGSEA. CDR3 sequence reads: CSVDRGTQETQYF. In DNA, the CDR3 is TGCAGCGTTGACCGGGGCACCCAAGAGACCCAGTACTTC.

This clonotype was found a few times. Written as DNA, the CDR3 is TGCGCCAGCAGCTTAAGTCAGGGGATTAATGAAAAACTGTTTTTT. This codes for CASSLSQGINEKLFF. The chain has TRBV5-1 and TRBJ1-4; maybe TRBD1 (6 bases). This CDR3 contains 15 residues. The V gene lost 2 bases and the J gene lost 4 bases, with 12 bases spanning the gap. Per germline, CDR1 SGHRS and CDR2 YFSETQ. Full variable domain (missing parts from reference TRBV5-1 and TRBJ1-4): KAGVTQTPRYLIKTRGQQVTLSCSPISGHRSVSWYQQTPGQGLQFLFEYFSETQRNKGNFPGRFSGRQFSNSRSEMNVSTLELGDSALYLCASSLSQGINEKLFFGSGTQLSVL.

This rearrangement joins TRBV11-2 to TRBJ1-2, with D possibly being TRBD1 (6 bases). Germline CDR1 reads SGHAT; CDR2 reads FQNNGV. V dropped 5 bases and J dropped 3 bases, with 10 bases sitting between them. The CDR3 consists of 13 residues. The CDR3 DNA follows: TGTGCCAGCAGCGCAGGACAGTACTATGGCTACACCTTC. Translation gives CASSAGQYYGYTF.

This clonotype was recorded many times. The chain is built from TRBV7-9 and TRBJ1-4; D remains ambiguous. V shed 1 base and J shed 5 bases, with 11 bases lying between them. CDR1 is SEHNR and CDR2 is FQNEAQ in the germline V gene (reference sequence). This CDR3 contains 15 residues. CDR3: CASSLEWARNEKLFF. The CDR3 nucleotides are TGTGCCAGCAGCTTAGAGTGGGCAAGAAATGAAAAACTGTTTTTT.

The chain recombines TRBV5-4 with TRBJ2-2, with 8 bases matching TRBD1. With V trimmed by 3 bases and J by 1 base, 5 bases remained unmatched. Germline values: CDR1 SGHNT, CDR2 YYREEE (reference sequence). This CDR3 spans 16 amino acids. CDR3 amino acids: CASSSTGAGNTGELFF. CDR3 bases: TGTGCCAGCAGCTCGACAGGGGCGGGGAACACCGGGGAGCTGTTTTTT.

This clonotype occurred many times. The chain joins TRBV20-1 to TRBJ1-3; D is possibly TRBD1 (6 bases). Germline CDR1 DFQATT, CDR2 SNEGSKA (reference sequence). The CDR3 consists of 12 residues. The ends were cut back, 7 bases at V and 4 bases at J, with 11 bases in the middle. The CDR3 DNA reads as TGCAGTGGGACAGAGGGCGGAAACACCATATATTTT. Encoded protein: CSGTEGGNTIYF.